What follows are 20 T cell receptor beta chains derived from one specimen sequenced in a study of blood T cells in healthy people across ages (dated by TCRdb to the mid-2010s). The protocol used for the library was 5' RACE. Sequencing instrument: Illumina HiSeq 2500. The second PCR ran for about 6 to 11 cycles and used a J-beta primer mix along with a sample-barcoded 5' primer. The public reads were reprocessed in TCRdb via fastp at Q25 and MiXCR, keeping in-frame beta chains. Here each entry gathers all rows of one CDR3 protein and keeps the most common genes and DNA. Here the sample has approximately 690,000 distinct CDR3 sequences; roughly 58% occur a single time. Jointly, the top ten make up over 30% of the sample. Sequencing was performed on blood. These receptors were obtained from a man aged 60-69 years in good health.

The chain has TRBV12-3 or TRBV12-4 and TRBJ2-1; 8 bases map to TRBD2. V lost 7 bases, J lost 4 bases, and 12 bases stayed unmatched. The CDR3 covers 16 residues. The CDR3 here is CASNGGLRGGYNEQFF. Here the CDR3 DNA reads TGTGCCAGCAACGGAGGCCTCCGGGGGGGGTACAATGAGCAGTTCTTC.

The chain couples TRBV2 to TRBJ2-1; 12 bases fit TRBD2. Germline assignment: CDR1 SNHLY and CDR2 FYNNEI. J gave up 5 bases and V 6 bases, and 5 bases lay outside the gene matches. The CDR3 runs to 15 residues. The CDR3 sequence is CASSYPSGGDNEQFF. In DNA, the CDR3 is TGTGCCAGCAGCTATCCTAGCGGGGGGGACAATGAGCAGTTCTTC. The complete variable domain, with remaining parts taken from reference TRBV2 and TRBJ2-1, reads EPEVTQTPSHQVTQMGQEVILRCVPISNHLYFYWYRQILGQKVEFLVSFYNNEISEKSEIFDDQFSVERPDGSNFTLKIRSTKLEDSAMYFCASSYPSGGDNEQFFGPGTRLTVL.

The chain uses TRBV20-1 and TRBJ2-7, with a weak D call TRBD1 (5 bases). The CDR3 contains 15 residues. From germline, CDR1 is DFQATT and CDR2 SNEGSKA (reference sequence). V was clipped by 2 bases and J by 0 bases, with 14 bases between them. CDR3 loop: CSARPGRTTSYEQYF. The CDR3 bases are TGCAGTGCTAGACCTGGACGGACAACCTCCTACGAGCAGTACTTC.

This clonotype was detected only a few times. This chain links TRBV6-5 with TRBJ2-3, with 7 bases matching TRBD2. CDR1 is MNHEY, CDR2 SVGAGI, per germline. The V gene end was trimmed by 0 bases and the J gene end by 5 bases; junction bases not matched to a gene: 2. The CDR3 extends over 14 amino acids. This CDR3 reads CASSYSGGKDTQYF. The CDR3 bases are TGTGCCAGCAGTTACTCGGGGGGGAAAGATACGCAGTATTTT.

The gene calls are TRBV20-1 and TRBJ2-7; 9 positions agree with TRBD2. Trimming removed 0 bases from V and 4 bases from J; junction bases left unmatched: 7. The germline CDR1 and CDR2 sequences are DFQATT and SNEGSKA (reference sequence). CDR3 length equals 15 residues. This CDR3 reads CSARDSNSGSYEQYF. For the CDR3, the DNA is TGCAGTGCTAGAGATTCAAATAGCGGGAGTTACGAGCAGTACTTC.

The rearrangement links TRBV6-2 or TRBV6-3 to TRBJ2-1, with D unresolved. Deletions cut 1 base from V and 14 bases from J, with 12 bases between. The germline V gene has CDR1 MNHEY and CDR2 SVGEGT. CDR3 length: 12 residues. Here the CDR3 DNA reads TGTGCCAGCAGTTACTTAGCCGGTAGGGAGTTCTTC. Translation: CASSYLAGREFF.

This chain joins TRBV5-1 and TRBJ1-4; 11 bases are a match to TRBD1. The trim removed 4 bases at V and 6 bases at J, leaving 8 bases unmatched. The CDR3 has 16 residues. The germline gives CDR1 SGHRS, CDR2 YFSETQ. The CDR3 loop reads CASSPSGQGADEKLFF. Here the CDR3 DNA reads TGCGCCAGCAGCCCCTCCGGACAGGGGGCTGATGAAAAACTGTTTTTT.

This clonotype was seen repeatedly, ten times or more. The chain uses TRBV29-1 and TRBJ2-5, with a weak D call TRBD2 (5 bases). CDR1 is SQVTM, CDR2 ANQGSEA, per germline. The CDR3 runs to 15 residues. The V end lost 0 bases, the J end lost 2 bases, and 13 bases lay between the germline ends. The CDR3 here is CSVEDGILFQETQYF. The DNA for the CDR3 is TGCAGCGTTGAAGACGGGATTCTATTTCAAGAGACCCAGTACTTC.

This clonotype was seen ten or more times. The chain is built from TRBV20-1 and TRBJ2-5, with TRBD2 matching over 7 bases. The V and J ends lost 6 bases and 5 bases, in that order; junction bases with no gene match: 12. This CDR3 is 14 amino acids long. The germline CDR1 and CDR2 sequences are DFQATT and SNEGSKA (reference sequence). The CDR3 is CSATPGLEGETQYF. The CDR3 region has the DNA TGCAGTGCAACCCCCGGACTAGAAGGCGAGACCCAGTACTTC.

The chain joins TRBV5-1 to TRBJ1-5; weak D call: TRBD1 (5 bases). The length of the CDR3 is 14 residues. V lost 4 bases, J lost 3 bases, and 11 bases lay in between. Per the germline V gene, CDR1 is SGHRS and CDR2 is YFSETQ. The CDR3 nucleotides read TGCGCCAGCAGCCCGGGACTGAACAATCAGCCCCAGCATTTT. This translates into CASSPGLNNQPQHF.

This clonotype came up a few times. The chain combines TRBV20-1 with TRBJ2-1; 9 bases align to TRBD1. In germline, CDR1 is DFQATT, CDR2 SNEGSKA (reference sequence). V lost 3 bases to trimming and J lost 9 bases; unmatched junction nucleotides: 6. CDR3 size: 13 residues. The CDR3 nucleotides are TGCAGTGCTAGCCGGGACAGGGCCGGTGAGCAGTTCTTC. Its translation is CSASRDRAGEQFF.

This clonotype has more than one count but fewer than ten. The gene calls are TRBV7-9 and TRBJ2-1; D unclear. V was pared by 4 bases and J by 9 bases, with 13 bases between. This CDR3 is 13 amino acids long. Germline CDR1 and CDR2: SEHNR and FQNEAQ (reference sequence). For the CDR3, the DNA is TGTGCCAGCAGCTCGTCACGGACGGGTGAGCAGTTCTTC. Protein sequence: CASSSSRTGEQFF.

The chain carries TRBV18 and TRBJ2-5; 10 bases align to TRBD1. J gave up 2 bases and V 4 bases, and 7 bases lay outside the gene matches. The CDR3 spans 16 residues. Germline CDR1 KGHSH, CDR2 LQKENI. CDR3 bases: TGTGCCAGCTCACTCCGACAGGGGGCGGGTCAAGAGACCCAGTACTTC. Protein sequence: CASSLRQGAGQETQYF.

This chain links TRBV6-5 with TRBJ2-3; weak D call: TRBD2 (7 bases). Trimming stripped 5 bases from V and 1 base from J, with 16 bases between. The CDR3 has 16 residues. Looked up from germline, CDR1 is MNHEY and CDR2 is SVGAGI. The CDR3 protein is CASSRGGRSGTDTQYF. In DNA, the CDR3 is TGTGCCAGCAGTAGGGGGGGGCGGAGCGGCACAGATACGCAGTATTTT.

This chain links TRBV20-1 with TRBJ2-7; perhaps TRBD2 as D (6 bases). Germline V gene lookup returns CDR1 DFQATT and CDR2 SNEGSKA (reference sequence). The CDR3 is made up of 16 amino acids. V gave up 5 bases and J gave up 7 bases, with 27 bases separating them. The CDR3: CSAPIWGSGSYNEQYF. The DNA for the CDR3 is TGCAGTGCTCCCATTTGGGGTAGCGGCTCCTACAATGAGCAGTACTTC.

The V call is TRBV12-3 or TRBV12-4, the J call TRBJ2-3; maybe TRBD1 (7 bases). V was cut by 8 bases and J by 5 bases, with 17 bases left in between. The length of the CDR3 is 14 residues. CDR3 protein: CASHVRGAGDTQYF. The DNA of the CDR3 is TGTGCCAGCCATGTCAGGGGGGCCGGAGATACGCAGTATTTT.

The chain joins TRBV7-2 to TRBJ1-1; the match to TRBD1 covers 7 bases. Germline loops: CDR1 SGHTA, CDR2 FQGNSA. The CDR3 is 17 amino acids. J was trimmed by 1 base and V by 2 bases; bases with no gene match: 10. The CDR3 nucleotides read TGTGCCAGCAGCTTAATCTCCCGAGGACAGGCGAACACTGAAGCTTTCTTT. Translating it yields CASSLISRGQANTEAFF.

The chain recombines TRBV4-2 with TRBJ2-4; 7 nucleotides line up with TRBD1. V lost 1 base and J lost 0; bases outside the gene matches: 6. CDR3 length: 17 amino acids. Germline V gene data show CDR1 as LGHNA and CDR2 as YNFKEQ. The chain's CDR3 is CASSQGLQGLAKNIQYF. For the CDR3, the DNA is TGTGCCAGCAGCCAAGGCCTACAGGGGCTAGCCAAAAACATTCAGTACTTC.

V and J are TRBV11-2 and TRBJ2-3, with TRBD2 matching 9 bases. The V gene end was trimmed by 1 base and the J gene end by 3 bases; junction bases not matched to a gene: 5. The germline V gene encodes CDR1 SGHAT and CDR2 FQNNGV. The CDR3 is 16 amino acids. The CDR3 loop reads CASSLAWTSVTDTQYF. The CDR3 DNA follows: TGTGCCAGCAGCTTAGCCTGGACTAGCGTGACAGATACGCAGTATTTT.

Regarding this clonotype: A read error is possible here, since a much larger clone lies one base away. The CDR3 ends on some other residue instead of the conserved phenylalanine or tryptophan, so this is likely a read error. The V gene is TRBV20-1, the J gene TRBJ2-5; a possible D gene is TRBD2 (6 bases). Trimming stripped 7 bases from V and 4 bases from J, with 13 bases between. The CDR3 is 12 amino acids. Germline values: CDR1 DFQATT, CDR2 SNEGSKA (reference sequence). CDR3 loop: CSGDWRGETQYS. The CDR3 nucleotides read TGCAGTGGGGACTGGCGGGGAGAGACCCAGTACTCC.